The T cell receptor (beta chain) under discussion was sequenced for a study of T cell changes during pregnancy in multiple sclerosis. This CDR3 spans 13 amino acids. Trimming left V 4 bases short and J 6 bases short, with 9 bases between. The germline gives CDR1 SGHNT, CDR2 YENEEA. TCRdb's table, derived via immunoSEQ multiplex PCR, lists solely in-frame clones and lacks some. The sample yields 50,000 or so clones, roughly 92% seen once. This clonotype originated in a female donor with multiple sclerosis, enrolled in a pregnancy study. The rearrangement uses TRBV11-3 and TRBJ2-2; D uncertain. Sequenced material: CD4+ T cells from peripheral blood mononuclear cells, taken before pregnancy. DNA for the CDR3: TGTGCCAGCAGCTCTTATCTCGCCGGGGAGCTGTTTTTT. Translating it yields CASSSYLAGELFF.